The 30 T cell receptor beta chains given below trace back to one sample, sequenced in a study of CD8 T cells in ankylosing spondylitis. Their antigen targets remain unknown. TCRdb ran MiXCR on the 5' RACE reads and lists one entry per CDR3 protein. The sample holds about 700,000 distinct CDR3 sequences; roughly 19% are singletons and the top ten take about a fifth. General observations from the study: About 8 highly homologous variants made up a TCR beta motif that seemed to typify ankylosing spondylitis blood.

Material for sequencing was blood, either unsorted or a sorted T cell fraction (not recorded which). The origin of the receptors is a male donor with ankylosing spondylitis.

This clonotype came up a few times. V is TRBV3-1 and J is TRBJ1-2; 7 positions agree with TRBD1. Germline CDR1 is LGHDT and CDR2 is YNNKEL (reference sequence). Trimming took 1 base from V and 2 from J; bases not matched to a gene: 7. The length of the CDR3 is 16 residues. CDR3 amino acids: CASSQAPPTGNYGYTF. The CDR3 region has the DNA TGTGCCAGCAGCCAAGCCCCCCCGACAGGGAACTATGGCTACACCTTC.

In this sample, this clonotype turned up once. The CDR3 loop reads CASSFRLQRDNEQFF. Written as DNA, the CDR3 is TGTGCCAGCAGTTTTCGACTACAGCGTGATAATGAGCAGTTCTTC. The V and J genes are TRBV28 and TRBJ2-1, with a weak D call TRBD2 (5 bases). The CDR3 loop spans 15 amino acids. Trimming removed 3 bases from V and 7 bases from J, with 16 bases in between. CDR1 and CDR2 (germline): MDHEN, SYDVKM.

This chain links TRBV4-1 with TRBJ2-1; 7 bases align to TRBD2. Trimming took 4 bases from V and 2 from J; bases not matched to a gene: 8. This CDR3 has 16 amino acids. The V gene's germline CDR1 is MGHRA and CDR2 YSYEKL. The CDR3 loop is CASSRSSGLAYNEQFF. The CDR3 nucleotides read TGCGCCAGCAGCCGCAGCTCCGGACTAGCCTACAATGAGCAGTTCTTC.

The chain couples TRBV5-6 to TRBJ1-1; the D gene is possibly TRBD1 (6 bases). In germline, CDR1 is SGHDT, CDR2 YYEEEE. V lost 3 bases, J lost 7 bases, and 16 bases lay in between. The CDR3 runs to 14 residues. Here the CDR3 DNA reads TGTGCCAGCAGCTCGTTTTGGGACACCAGTGAAGCTTTCTTT. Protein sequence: CASSSFWDTSEAFF.

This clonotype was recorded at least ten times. DNA of the CDR3: TGCGCCAGCAGTCCCGAGACAGCAAACACTGAAGCTTTCTTT. Its translation is CASSPETANTEAFF. The chain employs TRBV5-1 and TRBJ1-1, with D maybe TRBD1 (5 bases). CDR3 length: 14 amino acids. Per germline, CDR1 SGHRS and CDR2 YFSETQ. Trimming took 5 bases from V and 2 from J, leaving 13 bases between them.

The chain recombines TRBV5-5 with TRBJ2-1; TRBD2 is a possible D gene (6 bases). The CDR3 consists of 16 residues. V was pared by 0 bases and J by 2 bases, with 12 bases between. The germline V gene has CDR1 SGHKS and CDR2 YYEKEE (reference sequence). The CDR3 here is CASSLAPAGTYNEQFF. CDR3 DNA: TGTGCCAGCAGCTTGGCCCCAGCGGGTACCTACAATGAGCAGTTCTTC.

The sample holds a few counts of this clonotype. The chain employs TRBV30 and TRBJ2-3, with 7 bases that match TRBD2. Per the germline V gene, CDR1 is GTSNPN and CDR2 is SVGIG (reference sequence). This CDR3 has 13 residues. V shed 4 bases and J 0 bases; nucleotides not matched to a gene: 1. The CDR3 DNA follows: TGTGCCTGGACGCGGGGGAGCACAGATACGCAGTATTTT. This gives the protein CAWTRGSTDTQYF. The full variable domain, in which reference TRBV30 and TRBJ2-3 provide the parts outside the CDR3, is SQTIHQWPATLVQPVGSPLSLECTVEGTSNPNLYWYRQAAGRGLQLLFYSVGIGQISSEVPQNLSASRPQDRQFILSSKKLLLSDSGFYLCAWTRGSTDTQYFGPGTRLTVL.

The chain's CDR3 is CASSSARHAYEQYF. CDR3 DNA sequence: TGTGCCAGCAGCTCCGCCCGACATGCCTACGAGCAGTACTTC. The V call is TRBV11-2, the J call TRBJ2-7; unclear D gene. This CDR3 contains 14 residues. V lost 4 bases, J lost 2 bases, and 12 bases lay in between. CDR1 and CDR2 (germline): SGHAT, FQNNGV.

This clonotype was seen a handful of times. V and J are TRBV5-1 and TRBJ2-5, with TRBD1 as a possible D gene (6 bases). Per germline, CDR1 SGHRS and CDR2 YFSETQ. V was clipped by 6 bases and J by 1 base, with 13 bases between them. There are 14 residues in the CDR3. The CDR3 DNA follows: TGCGCCAGCACCGGACAGTCCTCCCAAGAGACCCAGTACTTC. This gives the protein CASTGQSSQETQYF.

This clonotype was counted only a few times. This CDR3 is CASSHPVGGMNTGELFF. In DNA, the CDR3 is TGTGCCAGCAGCCACCCAGTGGGGGGGATGAACACCGGGGAGCTGTTTTTT. The chain carries TRBV9 and TRBJ2-2; 7 nucleotides align to TRBD2. V shed 4 bases and J 1 base; nucleotides not matched to a gene: 10. CDR1 and CDR2 from the germline V gene are SGDLS and YYNGEE. The CDR3 totals 17 residues.

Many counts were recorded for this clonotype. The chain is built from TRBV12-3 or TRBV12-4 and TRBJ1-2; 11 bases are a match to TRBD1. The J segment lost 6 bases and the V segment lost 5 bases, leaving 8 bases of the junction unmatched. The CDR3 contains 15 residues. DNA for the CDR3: TGTGCCAGCAGTCCACGGACAGGGGGCGGAAATGGCTACACCTTC. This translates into CASSPRTGGGNGYTF.

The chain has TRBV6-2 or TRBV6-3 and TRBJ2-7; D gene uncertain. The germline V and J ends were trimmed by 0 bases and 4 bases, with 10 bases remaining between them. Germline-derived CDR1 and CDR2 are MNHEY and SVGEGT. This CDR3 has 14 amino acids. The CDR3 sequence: CASSYSSEPYEQYF. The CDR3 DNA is TGTGCCAGCAGTTACTCGTCGGAACCTTACGAGCAGTACTTC.

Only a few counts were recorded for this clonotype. CDR3 nucleotide sequence: TGTGCCAGCAGTTACTTGGGACTAGCGAACAATGAGCAGTTCTTC. Its translation: CASSYLGLANNEQFF. The chain is built from TRBV6-5 and TRBJ2-1, with 10 positions matching TRBD2. The CDR3 has 15 residues. From germline, CDR1 is MNHEY and CDR2 SVGAGI. The V gene end was trimmed by 1 base and the J gene end by 5 bases; junction bases not matched to a gene: 2.

For the CDR3, the DNA is TGTGCCTGGAGTGTTTATCATGGCTACACCTTC. Translation gives CAWSVYHGYTF. The V gene is TRBV30, the J gene TRBJ1-2; no clear D gene. The V end lost 0 bases, the J end lost 6 bases, and 5 bases lay between the germline ends. The CDR3 totals 11 residues. Germline CDR1 reads GTSNPN; CDR2 reads SVGIG (reference sequence).

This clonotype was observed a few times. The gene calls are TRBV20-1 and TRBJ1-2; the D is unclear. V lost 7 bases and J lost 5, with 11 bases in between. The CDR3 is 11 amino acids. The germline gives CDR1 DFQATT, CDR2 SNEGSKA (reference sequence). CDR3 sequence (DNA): TGCAGTGTGGTGAACATATATGGCTACACCTTC. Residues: CSVVNIYGYTF.

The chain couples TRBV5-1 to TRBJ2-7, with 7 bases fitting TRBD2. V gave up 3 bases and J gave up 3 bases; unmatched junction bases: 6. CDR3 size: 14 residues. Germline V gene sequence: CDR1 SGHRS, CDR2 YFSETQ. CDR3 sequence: CASSYDGGSYEQYF. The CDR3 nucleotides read TGCGCCAGCAGCTATGACGGGGGGAGCTACGAGCAGTACTTC.

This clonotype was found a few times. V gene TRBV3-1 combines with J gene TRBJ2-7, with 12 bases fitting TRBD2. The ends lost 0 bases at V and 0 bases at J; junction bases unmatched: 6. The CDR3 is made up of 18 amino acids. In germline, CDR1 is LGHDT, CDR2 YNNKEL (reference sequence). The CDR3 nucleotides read TGTGCCAGCAGCCAAGATTGGTCTAGCGGGAGGGCCTCCTACGAGCAGTACTTC. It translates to CASSQDWSSGRASYEQYF.

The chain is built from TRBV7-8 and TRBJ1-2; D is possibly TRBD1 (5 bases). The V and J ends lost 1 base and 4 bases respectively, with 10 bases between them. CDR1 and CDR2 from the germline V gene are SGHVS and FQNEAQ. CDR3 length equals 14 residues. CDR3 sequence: CASSLGTKGYGYTF. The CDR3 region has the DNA TGTGCCAGCAGCTTAGGGACAAAAGGCTATGGCTACACCTTC. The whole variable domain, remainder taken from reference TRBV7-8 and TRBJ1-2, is GAGVSQSPRYKVAKRGQDVALRCDPISGHVSLFWYQQALGQGPEFLTYFQNEAQLDKSGLPSDRFFAERPEGSVSTLKIQRTQQEDSAVYLCASSLGTKGYGYTFGSGTRLTVV.

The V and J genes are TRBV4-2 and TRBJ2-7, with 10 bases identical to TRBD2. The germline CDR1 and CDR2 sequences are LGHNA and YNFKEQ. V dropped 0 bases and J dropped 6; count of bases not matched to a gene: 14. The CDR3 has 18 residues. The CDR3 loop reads CASSQEWTSSGSPREQYF. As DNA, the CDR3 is TGTGCCAGCAGCCAAGAGTGGACCTCTAGCGGGAGTCCCCGCGAGCAGTACTTC.

CDR3 coding DNA: TGTGCCAGCAGTCTCCCCCGGGGGGTTTGGACTGAAGCTTTCTTT. Encoded protein: CASSLPRGVWTEAFF. The chain combines TRBV12-3 or TRBV12-4 with TRBJ1-1; D possibly corresponds to TRBD1 (5 bases). Trimming left V 5 bases short and J 5 bases short, with 18 bases between. This CDR3 region has 15 residues.

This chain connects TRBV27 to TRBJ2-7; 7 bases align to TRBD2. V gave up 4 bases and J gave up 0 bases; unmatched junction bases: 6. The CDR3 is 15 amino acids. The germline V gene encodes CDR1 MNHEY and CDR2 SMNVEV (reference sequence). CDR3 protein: CASSWGGGSSYEQYF. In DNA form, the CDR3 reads TGTGCCAGCAGTTGGGGCGGGGGTAGCTCCTACGAGCAGTACTTC.

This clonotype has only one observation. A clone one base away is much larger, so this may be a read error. The CDR3 loop reads CASSYMENTEAFF. Written as DNA, the CDR3 is TGTGCCAGCAGTTACATGGAGAACACTGAAGCTTTCTTT. This rearrangement joins TRBV6-2 or TRBV6-3 to TRBJ1-1; no definite D call. V lost 2 bases and J lost 1, with 5 bases in between. Germline CDR1 reads MNHEY; CDR2 reads SVGEGT. The CDR3 length is 13 residues.

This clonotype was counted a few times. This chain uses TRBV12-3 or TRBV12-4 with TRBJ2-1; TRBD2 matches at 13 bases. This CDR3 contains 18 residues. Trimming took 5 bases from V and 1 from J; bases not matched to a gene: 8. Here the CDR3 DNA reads TGTGCCAGCAGTACCGGACTAGCGGGGGCCTTTTCCTACAATGAGCAGTTCTTC. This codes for CASSTGLAGAFSYNEQFF.

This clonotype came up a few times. This CDR3 is CASSESIWTGHNEQFF. DNA of the CDR3: TGCGCCAGCAGTGAGTCGATTTGGACAGGGCACAATGAGCAGTTCTTC. This chain joins TRBV10-2 and TRBJ2-1, with TRBD1 matching over 8 bases. The CDR3 runs to 16 residues. V lost 0 bases and J lost 5; bases outside the gene matches: 6. Germline CDR1 reads WSHSY; CDR2 reads SAAADI.

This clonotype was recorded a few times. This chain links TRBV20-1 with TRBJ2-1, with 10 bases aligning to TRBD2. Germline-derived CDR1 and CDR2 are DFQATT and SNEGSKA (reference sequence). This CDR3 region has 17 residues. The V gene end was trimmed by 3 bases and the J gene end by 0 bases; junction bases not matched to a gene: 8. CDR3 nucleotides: TGCAGTGCTAGCGCCGGACTAGCGGTACCCTCCTACAATGAGCAGTTCTTC. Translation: CSASAGLAVPSYNEQFF.

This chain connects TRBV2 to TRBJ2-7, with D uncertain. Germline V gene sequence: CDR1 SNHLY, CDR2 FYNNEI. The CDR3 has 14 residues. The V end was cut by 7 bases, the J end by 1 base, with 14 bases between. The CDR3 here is CASMRDDLSYEQYF. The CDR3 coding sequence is TGTGCCAGCATGCGCGACGACCTATCCTACGAGCAGTACTTC.

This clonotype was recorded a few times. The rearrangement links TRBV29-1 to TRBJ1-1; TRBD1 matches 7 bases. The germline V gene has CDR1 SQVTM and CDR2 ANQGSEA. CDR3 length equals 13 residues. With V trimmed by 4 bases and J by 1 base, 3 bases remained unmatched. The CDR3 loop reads CSVAGTANTEAFF. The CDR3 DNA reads TGCAGCGTTGCCGGGACAGCGAACACTGAAGCTTTCTTT.

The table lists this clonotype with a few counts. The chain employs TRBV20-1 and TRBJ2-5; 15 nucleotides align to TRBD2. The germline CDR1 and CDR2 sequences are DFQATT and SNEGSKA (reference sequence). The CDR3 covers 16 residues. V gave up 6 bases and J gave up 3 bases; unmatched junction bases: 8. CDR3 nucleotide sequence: TGCAGTGCCGGGACTAGCGGGGGGCGAGGGGAAGAGACCCAGTACTTC. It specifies CSAGTSGGRGEETQYF.

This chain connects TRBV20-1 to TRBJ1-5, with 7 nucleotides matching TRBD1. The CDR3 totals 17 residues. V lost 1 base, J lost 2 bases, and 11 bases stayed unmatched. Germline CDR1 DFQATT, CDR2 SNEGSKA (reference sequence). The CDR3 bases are TGCAGTGCTAGAGGCCGCGACAGGGCGGCCCGCAATCAGCCCCAGCATTTT. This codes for CSARGRDRAARNQPQHF.

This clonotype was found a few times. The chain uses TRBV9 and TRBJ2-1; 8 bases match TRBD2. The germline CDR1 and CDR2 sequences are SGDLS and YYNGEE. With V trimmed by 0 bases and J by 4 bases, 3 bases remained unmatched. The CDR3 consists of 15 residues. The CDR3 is CASSVAGGLYNEQFF. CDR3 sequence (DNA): TGTGCCAGCAGCGTAGCGGGGGGGTTGTACAATGAGCAGTTCTTC.